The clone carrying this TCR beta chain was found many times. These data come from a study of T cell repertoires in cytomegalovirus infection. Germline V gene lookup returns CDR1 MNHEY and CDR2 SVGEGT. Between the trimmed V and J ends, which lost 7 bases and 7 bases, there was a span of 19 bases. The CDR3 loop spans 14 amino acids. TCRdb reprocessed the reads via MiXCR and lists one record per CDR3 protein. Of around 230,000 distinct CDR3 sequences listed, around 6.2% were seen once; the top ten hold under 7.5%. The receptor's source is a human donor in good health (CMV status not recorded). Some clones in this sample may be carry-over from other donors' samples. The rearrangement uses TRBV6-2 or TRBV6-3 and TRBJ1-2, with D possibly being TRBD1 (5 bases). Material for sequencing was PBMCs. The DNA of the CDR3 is TGTGCCAGCAACCGGGACCCAAGATGGAGTGGCTACACCTTC. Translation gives CASNRDPRWSGYTF.